A single sample gave rise to the 30 T cell receptor beta chains below, sequenced in a study of blood T cell repertoires in COVID-19. Sequencing used immunoSEQ multiplex PCR; TCRdb keeps in-frame clones, though not all of them. The table includes more than 400,000 clones, roughly 85% detected once. Sequenced sample: peripheral blood. Every receptor here comes from a human donor in a cohort sampled during active COVID-19.

This chain links TRBV6-5 with TRBJ1-3; D is perhaps TRBD1 (5 bases). The V gene lost 7 bases and the J gene lost 2 bases, with 15 bases spanning the gap. The CDR3 totals 15 residues. Germline lookup yields CDR1 MNHEY and CDR2 SVGAGI. CDR3 region: CASTPGNTAGNTIYF. For the CDR3, the DNA is TGTGCCAGCACCCCAGGGAATACCGCTGGAAACACCATATATTTT.

V and J are TRBV2 and TRBJ1-4, with unresolved D. Germline CDR1 is SNHLY and CDR2 is FYNNEI. This CDR3 has 12 amino acids. V gave up 0 bases and J gave up 8 bases, with 4 bases separating them. The CDR3 nucleotides read TGTGCCAGCAGTGAAGCGGGCGAAAAACTGTTTTTT. Amino acids: CASSEAGEKLFF.

Concerning this clone itself: The sample has other DNA sequences that encode this CDR3 too. This chain uses TRBV11-2 with TRBJ2-1; maybe TRBD2 (6 bases). In germline, CDR1 is SGHAT, CDR2 FQNNGV. This CDR3 is 14 amino acids long. V lost 3 bases to trimming and J lost 3 bases, with 9 bases between them. Here the CDR3 reads CASSLTGVYNEQFF. Written as DNA, the CDR3 is TGTGCCAGCAGCTTGACGGGAGTCTACAATGAGCAGTTCTTC.

This clone was seen just once. This sequence joins TRBV9 and TRBJ2-7, with a weak D call TRBD2 (6 bases). Germline values: CDR1 SGDLS, CDR2 YYNGEE. V was trimmed by 5 bases and J by 3 bases, leaving 18 bases between them. This CDR3 has 15 amino acids. CDR3 DNA: TGTGCCAGCAGTCCCTCCCCTAGCGAACTCTACGAGCAGTACTTC. Its protein is CASSPSPSELYEQYF.

This sequence joins TRBV12-5 and TRBJ1-2; possibly TRBD1 for D (6 bases). Germline V lookup: CDR1 LGHNT, CDR2 FRNRAP. This CDR3 contains 16 residues. V lost 2 bases to trimming and J lost 5 bases, with 18 bases between them. The CDR3 coding sequence is TGTGCTAGTGGTTTGCCCCGGGGGGGCGCCGGGTATGGCTACACCTTC. Amino acid sequence: CASGLPRGGAGYGYTF.

This sequence joins TRBV6-2 or TRBV6-3 and TRBJ1-1; D might be TRBD1 (6 bases). The CDR3 length is 15 residues. Germline V CDR1 and CDR2: MNHEY, SVGEGT. Trimming stripped 6 bases from V and 3 bases from J, with 17 bases between. This CDR3 reads CASSLRGQSYTEAFF. The CDR3 region has the DNA TGTGCCAGCAGCCTCAGAGGACAGTCATACACTGAAGCTTTCTTT.

The chain is built from TRBV7-9 and TRBJ1-6, with D maybe TRBD1 (6 bases). Trimming cost V 5 bases and J 7 bases, with 12 bases left between them. Germline CDR1 and CDR2: SEHNR and FQNEAQ (reference sequence). The CDR3 sequence is 14 residues long. CDR3 amino acids: CASSLTGTNSPLHF. The DNA for the CDR3 is TGTGCCAGCAGCCTGACAGGAACCAATTCACCCCTCCACTTT.

This clone has just one count. The CDR3 loop reads CAWRTVAGQPQHF. Written as DNA, the CDR3 is TGTGCCTGGAGGACGGTGGCGGGTCAGCCCCAGCATTTT. This chain links TRBV30 with TRBJ1-5; no firm D call. Trimming removed 3 bases at V and 6 bases at J, with 12 bases between. In germline, CDR1 is GTSNPN, CDR2 SVGIG (reference sequence). The CDR3 runs 13 residues.

As regards this clone: A read error may produce the germline difference seen at one junction end. The chain is built from TRBV7-7 and TRBJ2-5, with TRBD2 identical over 9 bases. CDR1 and CDR2 from the germline V gene are SSHAT and FNYEAQ (reference sequence). The CDR3 totals 15 residues. The CDR3 here is CASSLRLAGQETQYF. CDR3 DNA sequence: TGTGCTAGCAGCTTAAGGCTAGCGGGACAAGAGACCCAGTACTTC.

The V and J genes are TRBV27 and TRBJ2-2, with D possibly TRBD1 on 6 matching bases. This CDR3 has 14 residues. Trimming took off 6 bases at V and 4 bases at J, with 12 bases between the two ends. The germline V gene has CDR1 MNHEY and CDR2 SMNVEV (reference sequence). The CDR3 spells CASRRDRTTGELFF. The CDR3 DNA follows: TGTGCCAGCAGGCGAGACAGGACCACCGGGGAGCTGTTTTTT.

The gene calls are TRBV3-1 (or the pseudogene TRBV3-2) and TRBJ2-3, with 8 nucleotides matching TRBD2. CDR3 length equals 14 residues. V was clipped by 5 bases and J by 7 bases; unmatched bases: 8. CDR1 and CDR2 from the germline V gene are LGHDT and YNNKEL (reference sequence). The DNA for the CDR3 is TGTGCCAGCAGCGACGGGAGGGTCGGATATACGCAGTATTTT. The encoded protein is CASSDGRVGYTQYF.

This clone was seen once. The chain has TRBV28 and TRBJ1-1, with a tentative D call TRBD1 (5 bases). Germline V gives CDR1 MDHEN, CDR2 SYDVKM. V lost 6 bases and J lost 7, with 24 bases in between. This CDR3 comprises 16 residues. CDR3 region: CASRRGRASLFNEAFF. CDR3 DNA sequence: TGTGCCAGCAGAAGGGGCAGGGCCTCACTCTTTAATGAAGCTTTCTTT.

The chain links TRBV7-2 to TRBJ2-3; the match to TRBD2 covers 7 bases. The germline V gene encodes CDR1 SGHTA and CDR2 FQGNSA. The CDR3 totals 16 residues. V lost 1 base and J lost 0; bases outside the gene matches: 4. The CDR3 loop reads CASSLGGTISTDTQYF. CDR3 nucleotides: TGTGCCAGCAGCTTAGGCGGGACTATTAGCACAGATACGCAGTATTTT. Full variable domain (remainder filled in from reference TRBV7-2 and TRBJ2-3): GAGVSQSPSNKVTEKGKDVELRCDPISGHTALYWYRQSLGQGLEFLIYFQGNSAPDKSGLPSDRFSAERTGGSVSTLTIQRTQQEDSAVYLCASSLGGTISTDTQYFGPGTRLTVL.

The gene calls are TRBV7-8 and TRBJ2-2; a possible D gene is TRBD2 (6 bases). This CDR3 region has 16 residues. In germline, CDR1 is SGHVS, CDR2 FQNEAQ. Trimming left V 5 bases short and J 4 bases short, with 17 bases between. CDR3: CASSRTGVRSTGELFF. CDR3 DNA sequence: TGTGCCAGCAGCCGAACGGGGGTTCGTTCCACCGGGGAGCTGTTTTTT.

The V and J genes are TRBV28 and TRBJ2-7; TRBD2 agrees at 7 bases. This CDR3 has 12 residues. V gave up 2 bases and J gave up 7 bases; unmatched junction bases: 2. Germline CDR1 is MDHEN and CDR2 is SYDVKM. The CDR3 reads CASSLRTSEQYF. The CDR3 DNA follows: TGTGCCAGCAGTTTAAGGACTAGTGAGCAGTACTTC.

This clone was counted a few times. The genes are TRBV7-9 and TRBJ2-7; D remains ambiguous. The V and J ends lost 5 bases and 5 bases respectively, with 7 bases between them. CDR3 size: 11 residues. Germline-derived CDR1 and CDR2 are SEHNR and FQNEAQ (reference sequence). CDR3 in amino acids: CASSVIDEQYF. For the CDR3, the DNA is TGTGCCAGCAGCGTAATAGACGAGCAGTACTTC.

The chain has TRBV30 and TRBJ2-1, with D maybe TRBD2 (5 bases). The germline V gene encodes CDR1 GTSNPN and CDR2 SVGIG (reference sequence). Trimming took 0 bases from V and 7 from J, leaving 10 bases between them. The CDR3 covers 13 residues. As DNA, the CDR3 is TGTGCCTGGAGTGTAATGCGGGCGAATGAGCAGTTCTTC. This translates into CAWSVMRANEQFF.

This chain connects TRBV28 to TRBJ1-2, with D uncertain. Germline CDR1 and CDR2: MDHEN and SYDVKM. V lost 11 bases and J lost 2, with 15 bases in between. This CDR3 region has 13 residues. CDR3 sequence: CAGCRTGNYGYTF. As DNA, the CDR3 is TGTGCCGGTTGTCGGACGGGAAACTATGGCTACACCTTC.

This clone has only one observation. The chain uses TRBV11-3 and TRBJ2-4; no clear D. From germline, CDR1 is SGHNT and CDR2 YENEEA. The CDR3 is 12 residues long. The V and J ends lost 3 bases and 8 bases respectively, with 8 bases between them. CDR3 residues: CASSFSPDIQYF. The CDR3, as DNA: TGTGCCAGCAGCTTTAGTCCGGACATTCAGTACTTC.

The chain has TRBV3-1 (or the pseudogene TRBV3-2) and TRBJ2-5; 13 nucleotides align to TRBD2. V lost 3 bases and J lost 4; bases outside the gene matches: 11. CDR3 length: 18 amino acids. CDR1 and CDR2 (germline): LGHDT, YNNKEL (reference sequence). The CDR3 DNA is TGTGCCAGCAGCCACTCTAGAACTAGCGGGAGGGTTGGAGAGACCCAGTACTTC. This gives the protein CASSHSRTSGRVGETQYF.

Only a few counts were recorded for this clone. The chain couples TRBV7-2 to TRBJ2-2; maybe TRBD2 (5 bases). Trimming shortened V by 1 base and J by 2 bases, and 11 bases separated the two germline ends. Looked up from germline, CDR1 is SGHTA and CDR2 is FQGNSA. The CDR3 runs 16 residues. The CDR3: CASSLEAAANTGELFF. DNA of the CDR3: TGTGCCAGCAGCTTAGAAGCGGCCGCTAACACCGGGGAGCTGTTTTTT.

The CDR3, as DNA: TGTGCCAGCAGCGTACGACAGGGGAGACTTGAAAAACTGTTTTTT. It encodes CASSVRQGRLEKLFF. The V gene is TRBV3-1 (or the pseudogene TRBV3-2), the J gene TRBJ1-4; 8 bases are shared with TRBD1. The CDR3 extends over 15 amino acids. The V gene's germline CDR1 is LGHDT and CDR2 YNNKEL (reference sequence). The ends lost 5 bases at V and 7 bases at J; junction bases unmatched: 9.

V usage is TRBV6-1 and J usage is TRBJ2-4; D remains unclear. Per the germline V gene, CDR1 is MNHNS and CDR2 is SASEGT. V was clipped by 1 base and J by 0 bases, with 7 bases between them. The CDR3 totals 15 residues. CDR3 loop: CASSEVVVAKNIQYF. The CDR3 DNA is TGTGCCAGCAGTGAAGTCGTTGTAGCCAAAAACATTCAGTACTTC.

The chain recombines TRBV3-1 (or the pseudogene TRBV3-2) with TRBJ2-5, with a possible D match to TRBD2 (6 bases). The CDR3 length is 15 residues. V shed 5 bases and J shed 5 bases, with 18 bases lying between them. Germline-derived CDR1 and CDR2 are LGHDT and YNNKEL (reference sequence). CDR3 DNA sequence: TGTGCCAGCAGCGGCGGGCAGGGAGGTTGGGAGACCCAGTACTTC. It translates to CASSGGQGGWETQYF.

The chain joins TRBV19 to TRBJ2-7; D may be TRBD2 (5 bases). Germline V gives CDR1 LNHDA, CDR2 SQIVND (reference sequence). The CDR3 length is 16 residues. V was cut by 8 bases and J by 4 bases, with 24 bases left in between. The CDR3 region is CASARRGLLTFYEQYF. CDR3 nucleotide sequence: TGTGCCAGTGCCCGCCGGGGTCTTTTAACTTTTTACGAGCAGTACTTC. Supplemented by reference TRBV19 and TRBJ2-7, the full variable domain reads DGGITQSPKYLFRKEGQNVTLSCEQNLNHDAMYWYRQDPGQGLRLIYYSQIVNDFQKGDIAEGYSVSREKKESFPLTVTSAQKNPTAFYLCASARRGLLTFYEQYFGPGTRLTVT.

The chain couples TRBV2 to TRBJ2-1; D is possibly TRBD2 (6 bases). Germline V gene sequence: CDR1 SNHLY, CDR2 FYNNEI. The V end was cut by 7 bases, the J end by 9 bases, with 16 bases between. The length of the CDR3 is 13 residues. CDR3 DNA: TGTGCCAGCATACGGTTGCGGGGCGTTGAGCAGTTCTTC. Protein: CASIRLRGVEQFF.

On this clone: One junction end disagrees with the germline gene, perhaps due to a read error. The chain couples TRBV7-2 to TRBJ2-7; 10 bases align to TRBD1. The V gene's germline CDR1 is SGHTA and CDR2 FQGNSA. The CDR3 extends over 13 amino acids. CDR3 region: CASSLDSGTGEFF. CDR3 coding DNA: TGTGCCAGCAGCTTAGATTCGGGGACAGGGGAGTTTTTC.

The V and J genes are TRBV7-6 and TRBJ2-1; 11 bases are a match to TRBD2. The CDR3 contains 16 residues. V shed 5 bases, J shed 6 bases, and the junction held 9 bases outside the gene matches. Per germline, CDR1 SGHVS and CDR2 FNYEAQ. The CDR3 sequence is CASSPLLLAGANEQFF. CDR3 in DNA: TGTGCCAGCAGCCCGCTCCTACTAGCGGGGGCCAATGAGCAGTTCTTC.

The gene calls are TRBV2 and TRBJ1-5, with D possibly being TRBD1 (5 bases). The germline V gene encodes CDR1 SNHLY and CDR2 FYNNEI. V shed 2 bases and J shed 6 bases, with 8 bases lying between them. This CDR3 contains 13 residues. The CDR3 bases are TGTGCCAGCAGTGAACAGGGCAGTCAGCCCCAGCATTTT. Translating it yields CASSEQGSQPQHF.

The chain joins TRBV5-1 to TRBJ2-7; perhaps TRBD2 as D (5 bases). The CDR3 runs 14 residues. Germline V CDR1 and CDR2: SGHRS, YFSETQ. V dropped 1 base and J dropped 2 bases, with 10 bases sitting between them. CDR3 amino acids: CASSLHEGTYEQYF. As DNA, the CDR3 is TGCGCCAGCAGCTTGCACGAGGGCACCTACGAGCAGTACTTC. Together with reference TRBV5-1 and TRBJ2-7, the CDR3 gives the full variable domain: KAGVTQTPRYLIKTRGQQVTLSCSPISGHRSVSWYQQTPGQGLQFLFEYFSETQRNKGNFPGRFSGRQFSNSRSEMNVSTLELGDSALYLCASSLHEGTYEQYFGPGTRLTVT.